One TCR beta chain is described in this entry. This sample is drawn from a study of blood T cell repertoires in COVID-19. About the research overall: Both acute and convalescent COVID-19 samples were obtained from the United States, Italy and Spain. PBMCs, B-cell-depleted T cells, or T cells provided the cDNA or gDNA that made up the material.

Germline-derived CDR1 and CDR2 are MNHNY and SVGAGI (reference sequence). V was trimmed by 4 bases and J by 2 bases, leaving 14 bases between them. There are 15 residues in the CDR3. In the study's own analysis: Reference gene primer amplification gave estimated nucleated cell counts. Method: immunoSEQ multiplex PCR; TCRdb's copy keeps in-frame clones and lacks some. V and J calls and clone size follow that table, whereas D and trimming were derived from the DNA. The sample holds roughly 60,000 clones; 84% are singletons and the top ten take 5.5% to 6%. This chain connects TRBV6-6 to TRBJ1-2; D is perhaps TRBD1 (6 bases). The sequenced sample was peripheral blood. This TCR derives from a woman aged 55-69 years with acute or convalescent COVID-19. CDR3 nucleotide sequence: TGTGCCAGCAGTTCTCCCTCAGACAGGAACTATGGCTACACCTTC. This translates into CASSSPSDRNYGYTF.